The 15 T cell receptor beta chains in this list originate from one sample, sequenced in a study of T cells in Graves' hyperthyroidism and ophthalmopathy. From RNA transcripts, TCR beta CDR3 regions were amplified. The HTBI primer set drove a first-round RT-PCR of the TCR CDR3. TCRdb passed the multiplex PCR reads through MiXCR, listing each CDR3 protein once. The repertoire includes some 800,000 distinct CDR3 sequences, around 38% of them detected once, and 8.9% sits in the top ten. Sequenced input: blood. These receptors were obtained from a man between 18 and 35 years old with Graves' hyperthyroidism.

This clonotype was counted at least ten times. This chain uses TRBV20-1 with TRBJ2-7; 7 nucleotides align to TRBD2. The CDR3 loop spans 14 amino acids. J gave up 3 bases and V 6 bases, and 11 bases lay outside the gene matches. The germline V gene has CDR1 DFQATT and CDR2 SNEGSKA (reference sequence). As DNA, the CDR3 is TGCAGTGCAGAGTGGAGCGGGGATAGCTACGAGCAGTACTTC. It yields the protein CSAEWSGDSYEQYF.

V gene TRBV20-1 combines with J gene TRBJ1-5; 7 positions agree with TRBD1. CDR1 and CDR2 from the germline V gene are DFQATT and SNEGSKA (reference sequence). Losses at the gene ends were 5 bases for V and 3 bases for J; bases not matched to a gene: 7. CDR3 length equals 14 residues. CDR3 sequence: CSAGPDRNNQPQHF. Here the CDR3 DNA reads TGCAGTGCTGGACCGGACAGGAACAATCAGCCCCAGCATTTT.

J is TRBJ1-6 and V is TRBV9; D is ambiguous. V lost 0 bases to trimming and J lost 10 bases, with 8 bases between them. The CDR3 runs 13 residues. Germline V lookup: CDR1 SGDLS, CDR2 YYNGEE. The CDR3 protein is CASSVGTTSPLHF. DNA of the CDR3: TGTGCCAGCAGCGTAGGGACGACCTCACCCCTCCACTTT.

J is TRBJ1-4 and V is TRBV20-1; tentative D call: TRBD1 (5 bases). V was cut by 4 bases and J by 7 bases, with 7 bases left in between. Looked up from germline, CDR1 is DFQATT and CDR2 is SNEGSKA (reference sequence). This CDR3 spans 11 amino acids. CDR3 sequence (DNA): TGCAGTGCTATCAGGGCTGAAAAACTGTTTTTT. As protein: CSAIRAEKLFF.

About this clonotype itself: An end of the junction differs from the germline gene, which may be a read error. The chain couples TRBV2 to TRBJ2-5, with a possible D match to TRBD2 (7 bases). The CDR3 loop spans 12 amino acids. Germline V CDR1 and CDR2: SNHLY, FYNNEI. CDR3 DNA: TGTGCCAGCAGTGAGGAGCAGGGGACTAATAACTTC. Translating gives CASSEEQGTNNF.

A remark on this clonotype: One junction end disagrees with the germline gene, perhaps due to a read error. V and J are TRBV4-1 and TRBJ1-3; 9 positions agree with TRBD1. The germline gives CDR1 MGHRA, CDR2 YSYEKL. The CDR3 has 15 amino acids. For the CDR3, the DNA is TGCGCCAGCAGCCAATTCCCGGGACAGGGAAACACCACATATTTT. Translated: CASSQFPGQGNTTYF.

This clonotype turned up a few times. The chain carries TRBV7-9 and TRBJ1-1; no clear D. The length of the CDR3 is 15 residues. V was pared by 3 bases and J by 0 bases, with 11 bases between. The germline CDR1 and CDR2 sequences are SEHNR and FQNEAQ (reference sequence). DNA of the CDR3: TGTGCCAGCAGCTTGTTATCAGGTATGAACACTGAAGCTTTCTTT. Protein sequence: CASSLLSGMNTEAFF. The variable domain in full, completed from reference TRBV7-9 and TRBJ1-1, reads DTGVSQNPRHKITKRGQNVTFRCDPISEHNRLYWYRQTLGQGPEFLTYFQNEAQLEKSRLLSDRFSAERPKGSFSTLEIQRTEQGDSAMYLCASSLLSGMNTEAFFGQGTRLTVV.

The CDR3 DNA sequence: TGTGCCAGCAGCCATTCCCCGGGGGTCCAAGAGACCCAGTACTTC. It encodes CASSHSPGVQETQYF. V gene TRBV5-8 combines with J gene TRBJ2-5, with TRBD2 as a possible D gene (6 bases). Deletions cut 4 bases from V and 1 base from J, with 14 bases between. The CDR3 spans 15 residues. Germline assignment: CDR1 SGHTS and CDR2 YDEGEE.

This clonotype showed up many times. The CDR3 reads CASSHGDNQPQHF. For the CDR3, the DNA is TGTGCCAGCAGTCACGGGGACAATCAGCCCCAGCATTTT. The chain joins TRBV6-6 to TRBJ1-5; D is unresolved. Deletions cut 5 bases from V and 3 bases from J, with 8 bases between. The germline CDR1 and CDR2 sequences are MNHNY and SVGAGI (reference sequence). CDR3 size: 13 residues.

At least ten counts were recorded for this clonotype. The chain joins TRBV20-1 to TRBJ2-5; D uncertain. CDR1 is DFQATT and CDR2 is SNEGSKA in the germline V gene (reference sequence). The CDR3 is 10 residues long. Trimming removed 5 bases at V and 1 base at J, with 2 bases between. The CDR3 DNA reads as TGCAGTGCTCTCCAAGAGACCCAGTACTTC. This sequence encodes CSALQETQYF.

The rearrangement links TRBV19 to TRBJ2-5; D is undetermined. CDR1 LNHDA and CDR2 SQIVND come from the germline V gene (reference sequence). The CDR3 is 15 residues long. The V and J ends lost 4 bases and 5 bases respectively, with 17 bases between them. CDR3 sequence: CASSKGLGRTETQYF. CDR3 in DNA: TGTGCCAGTAGTAAGGGCTTAGGCAGGACGGAGACCCAGTACTTC.

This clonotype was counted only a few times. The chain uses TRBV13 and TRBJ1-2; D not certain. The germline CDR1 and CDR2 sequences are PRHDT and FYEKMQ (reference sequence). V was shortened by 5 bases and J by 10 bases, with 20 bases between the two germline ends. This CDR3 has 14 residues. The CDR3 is CASSLGPQDGPYTF. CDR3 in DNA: TGTGCCAGCAGCCTTGGCCCTCAGGACGGACCCTACACCTTC.

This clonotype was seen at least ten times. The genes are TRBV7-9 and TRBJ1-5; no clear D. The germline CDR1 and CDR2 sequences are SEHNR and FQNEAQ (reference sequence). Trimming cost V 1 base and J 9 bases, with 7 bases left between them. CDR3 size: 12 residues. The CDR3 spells CASSLEGRPQHF. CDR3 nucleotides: TGTGCCAGCAGCTTAGAAGGGAGGCCCCAGCATTTT.

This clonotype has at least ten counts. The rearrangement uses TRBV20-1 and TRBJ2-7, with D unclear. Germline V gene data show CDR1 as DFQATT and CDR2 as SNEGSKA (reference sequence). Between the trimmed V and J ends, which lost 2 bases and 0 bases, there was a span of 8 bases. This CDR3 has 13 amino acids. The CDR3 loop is CSARPESSYEQYF. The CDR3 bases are TGCAGTGCTAGACCGGAGAGCTCCTACGAGCAGTACTTC.

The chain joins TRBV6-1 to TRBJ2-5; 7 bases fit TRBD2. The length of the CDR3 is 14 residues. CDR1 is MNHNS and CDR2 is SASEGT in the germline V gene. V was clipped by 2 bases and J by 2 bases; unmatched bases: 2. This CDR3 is CASSESSGQETQYF. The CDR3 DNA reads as TGTGCCAGCAGTGAATCTAGCGGACAAGAGACCCAGTACTTC.